A single sample gave rise to the 2 T cell receptor beta chains below, sequenced in a study of a mutant IDH1 vaccine in newly diagnosed glioma. The protocol was immunoSEQ multiplex PCR, while the TCRdb copy is restricted to in-frame clones and leaves out a portion. The sample shows approximately 60,000 clones, 80% to 90% of them seen only once. Time point in this sample: week 23, last vaccination. Vaccination comprised doses that each held 300 ug of mutant IDH1 20-mer peptide, plus topical imiquimod. These TCRs' antigens remain unknown. Sequenced material: PBMCs, taken from a glioma patient whose treatment included an IDH1 peptide vaccine. The receptors originated from a man between 35 and 55 years old with glioma.

V usage is TRBV7-8 and J usage is TRBJ1-5, with D unclear. Germline CDR1 and CDR2: SGHVS and FQNEAQ. This CDR3 is 15 amino acids long. The V and J ends lost 1 base and 0 bases respectively, with 7 bases between them. CDR3 amino acids: CASSLGPHSNQPQHF. The CDR3 bases are TGTGCCAGCAGCTTAGGGCCACATAGCAATCAGCCCCAGCATTTT.

The J gene is TRBJ1-5, the V gene TRBV6-6, with D perhaps matching TRBD1 (6 bases). Germline V gives CDR1 MNHNY, CDR2 SVGAGI (reference sequence). Deletions cut 4 bases from V and 5 bases from J, with 15 bases between. The CDR3 is made up of 15 amino acids. As DNA, the CDR3 is TGTGCCAGCAGTTCCTCGGGGAGGGGGTATCAGCCCCAGCATTTT. Translating gives CASSSSGRGYQPQHF.